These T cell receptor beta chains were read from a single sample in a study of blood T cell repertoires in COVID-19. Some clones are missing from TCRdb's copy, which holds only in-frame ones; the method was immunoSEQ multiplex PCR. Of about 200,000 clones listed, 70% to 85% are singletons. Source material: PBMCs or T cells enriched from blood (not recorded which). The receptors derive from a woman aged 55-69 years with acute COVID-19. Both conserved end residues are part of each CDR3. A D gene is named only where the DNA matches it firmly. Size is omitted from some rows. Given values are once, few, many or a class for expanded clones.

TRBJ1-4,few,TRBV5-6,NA,TGTGCCAGCAGTTCCGTATTTGGGGGCTTGGATGAAAAACTGTTTTTT,CASSSVFGGLDEKLFF
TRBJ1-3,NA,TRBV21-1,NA,TGTGCCAGCAGCAAAGTTTTCGTTTGTAAGGGACAGGGGATTATTTGGTGCTTT,CASSKVFVCKGQGIIWCF
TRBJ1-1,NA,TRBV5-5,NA,TGTGCCAGCAGCCCTAGCCTGACAGGCCCGAACACTGAAGCTTTCTTT,CASSPSLTGPNTEAFF
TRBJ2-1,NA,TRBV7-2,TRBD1,TGTGCCAGCAGCTTAAGCGCCGGGACAGGGTTTGGGAATGAGCAGTTCTTC,CASSLSAGTGFGNEQFF
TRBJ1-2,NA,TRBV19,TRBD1,TGTGCCAGTAGGGGGGACAGGGGAAAAGGCTACACCTTC,CASRGDRGKGYTF
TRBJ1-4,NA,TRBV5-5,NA,TGTGCCAGCAGCTTGACGCGGTCAACTAATGAAAAACTGTTTTTT,CASSLTRSTNEKLFF
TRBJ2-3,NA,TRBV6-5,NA,TGTGCCAGCAGTTACCTGACAGGACCACCACCAGATACGCAGTATTTT,CASSYLTGPPPDTQYF
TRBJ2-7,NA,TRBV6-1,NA,TGTGCCAGCAGTGAAGTGTATAGTCGCTTCTCCTACGAGCAGTACTTC,CASSEVYSRFSYEQYF
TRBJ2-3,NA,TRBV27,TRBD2,TGTGCCAGCAGTTTATTGGCTAGCGGGGTTCCTAGCACAGATACGCAGTATTTT,CASSLLASGVPSTDTQYF
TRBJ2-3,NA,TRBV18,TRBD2,TGTGCCAGCTCACCACCCGGACTAGCGGGAGGGTACACAGATACGCAGTATTTT,CASSPPGLAGGYTDTQYF
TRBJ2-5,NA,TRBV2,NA,TGTGCCAGCAGTGGGGGCCTCGCTAGGGAGACCCAGTACTTC,CASSGGLARETQYF
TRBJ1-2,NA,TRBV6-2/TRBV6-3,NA,TGTGCCAGCAGTTCCCCTGGCAGGGGCTTGGGCTACACCTTC,CASSSPGRGLGYTF
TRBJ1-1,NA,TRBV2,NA,TGTGCCAGCAGGAGTGACAACCTCCGTGAAGCTTTCTTT,CASRSDNLREAFF
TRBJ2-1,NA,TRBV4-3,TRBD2,TGCGCCAGCAGCCAAGCGTCTAGCGGGACGGGGGAGCAGTTCTTC,CASSQASSGTGEQFF
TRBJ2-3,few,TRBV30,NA,TGTGCCTGGAGTAAGGGTGGAGGGAGCACAGATACGCAGTATTTT,CAWSKGGGSTDTQYF
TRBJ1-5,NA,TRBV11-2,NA,TGTGCCAGCAGCGAAGGGCCTAACGCAGGGCAGCCCCAGCATTTT,CASSEGPNAGQPQHF
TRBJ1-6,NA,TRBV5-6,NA,TGTGCCAGCAGCTTCGGCGGGGGCGTGAGTTCACCCCTCCACTTT,CASSFGGGVSSPLHF
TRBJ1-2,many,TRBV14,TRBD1,TGTGCCAGCAGCCCCGGGACAGGTTATGGTTCGGGCTACACCTTC,CASSPGTGYGSGYTF
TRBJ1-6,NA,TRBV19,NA,TGTGCCAGTACCCCCTCGGTTAATTCACCCCTCCACTTT,CASTPSVNSPLHF
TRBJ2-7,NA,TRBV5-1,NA,TGCGCCAGCGCTTCTCCGTTAACGGAGGAGGGCTACGAGCAGTACTTC,CASASPLTEEGYEQYF
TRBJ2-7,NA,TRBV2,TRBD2,TGTGCCAGCAGCGGCAGGGTTTCGGTGTGGCGGGAGGGCCGAACCGCCTTC,CASSGRVSVWREGRTAF
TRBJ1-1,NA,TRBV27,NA,TGTGCCACCACAGCGAACACTGAAGCTTTCTTT,CATTANTEAFF
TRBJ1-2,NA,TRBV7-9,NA,TGTGTCAGCAGCTTAGAACAGGGAGGGGGCTACACCTTC,CVSSLEQGGGYTF
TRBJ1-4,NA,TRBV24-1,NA,TGTGCCACCAGTGATGGAGGTAGTGAAAAACTGTTTTTT,CATSDGGSEKLFF
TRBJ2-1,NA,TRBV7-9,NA,TGTGCCAGCAGCGGGGCGGTGCTCGCTTACAATGAGCAGTTCTTC,CASSGAVLAYNEQFF
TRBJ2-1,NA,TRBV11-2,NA,TGTGCCAGCAGCTTGGGGCGGGAAAACACCTACAATGAGCAGTTCTTC,CASSLGRENTYNEQFF
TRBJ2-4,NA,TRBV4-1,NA,TGCGCCAGCAGCCAAGATCCAGGGTGGGGAGCCAAAAACATTCAGTACTTC,CASSQDPGWGAKNIQYF
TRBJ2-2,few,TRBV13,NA,TGTGCCAGCAGCTTTATTTCCCTCGTCCCGGACAAGCCCGCGAACACCGGGGAGCTGTTTTTT,CASSFISLVPDKPANTGELFF
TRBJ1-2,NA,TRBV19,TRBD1,TGTGCCAGTAGTCGAGGACAGGGCGGCCACACCTTC,CASSRGQGGHTF
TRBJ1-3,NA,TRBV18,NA,TGTGCCAGCTCACCACGGTTGAATGAGGGAAACACCATATATTTT,CASSPRLNEGNTIYF
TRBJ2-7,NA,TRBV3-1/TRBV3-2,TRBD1,TGTGCCAGCAGCCAATCCGGGACAGGGACCTACGAGCAGTACTTC,CASSQSGTGTYEQYF